Presented here are 14 T cell receptor beta chains from one specimen sequenced in a study of memory CD4+ T cells and cytomegalovirus serostatus. The data were produced by immunoSEQ multiplex PCR, yet TCRdb's version contains in-frame clones alone and is incomplete. The sample lists around 50,000 clones, about 73% occurring once. Single viable CD3+CD4+CD8-CD45RO+ cells were sorted as the memory CD4+ T cells. The specimen was memory CD4+ T cells from blood. The receptors here all came from an adult in good health and CMV-seronegative.

This chain joins TRBV10-3 and TRBJ2-2; 8 nucleotides line up with TRBD2. The CDR3 consists of 14 residues. J gave up 7 bases and V 4 bases, and 5 bases lay outside the gene matches. CDR1 is ENHRY and CDR2 is SYGVKD in the germline V gene. The CDR3: CAISVLAGDGELFF. CDR3 bases: TGTGCCATCAGTGTTCTAGCGGGCGACGGGGAGCTGTTTTTT.

V gene TRBV11-2 combines with J gene TRBJ2-2; D possibly corresponds to TRBD2 (5 bases). Germline loops: CDR1 SGHAT, CDR2 FQNNGV. This CDR3 is 12 amino acids long. The germline V and J ends were trimmed by 5 bases and 7 bases, with 8 bases remaining between them. Here the CDR3 DNA reads TGTGCCAGCAGCCAAACTAGCGGGGAGCTGTTTTTT. Translation gives CASSQTSGELFF.

J is TRBJ2-7 and V is TRBV29-1, with TRBD2 matching over 7 bases. The V segment lost 6 bases and the J segment 3 bases; nucleotides outside the gene matches: 8. Germline CDR1 and CDR2: SQVTM and ANQGSEA. This CDR3 is 13 amino acids long. This CDR3 reads CSVTSASLYEQYF. CDR3 nucleotide sequence: TGCAGCGTCACTAGCGCCAGCCTCTACGAGCAGTACTTC.

The chain employs TRBV5-1 and TRBJ2-3; 7 nucleotides line up with TRBD2. Trimming took 1 base from V and 4 from J; bases not matched to a gene: 9. In germline, CDR1 is SGHRS, CDR2 YFSETQ. The CDR3 loop spans 16 amino acids. The DNA for the CDR3 is TGCGCCAGCAGCTTGTCGAGTAGCGGGTGGGCAGATACGCAGTATTTT. It codes for CASSLSSSGWADTQYF.

This chain uses TRBV29-1 with TRBJ1-5; TRBD1 matches 10 bases. Germline CDR1 reads SQVTM; CDR2 reads ANQGSEA. The trim removed 6 bases at V and 4 bases at J, leaving 3 bases unmatched. This CDR3 spans 13 amino acids. CDR3 amino acids: CSVGTGVNQPQHF. The CDR3 DNA reads TGCAGCGTCGGGACAGGGGTTAATCAGCCCCAGCATTTT.

V usage is TRBV10-3 and J usage is TRBJ2-5; no definite D call. With 2 bases removed from V and 4 bases from J, the gap between germline ends came to 11 bases. Germline lookup yields CDR1 ENHRY and CDR2 SYGVKD. This CDR3 comprises 14 residues. Written as DNA, the CDR3 is TGTGCCATCAGTGAGCCTCTAGGAAGAGAGACCCAGTACTTC. It codes for CAISEPLGRETQYF.

By sample fraction, this clone is medium-sized. Within the sample, other DNA sequences also encode this same CDR3. J is TRBJ2-7 and V is TRBV29-1, with TRBD1 matching 9 bases. The trim removed 6 bases at V and 0 bases at J, leaving 6 bases unmatched. The CDR3 consists of 14 residues. Germline V gives CDR1 SQVTM, CDR2 ANQGSEA. The CDR3 spells CSVMTGGSSYEQYF. Here the CDR3 DNA reads TGCAGCGTGATGACAGGGGGGAGCTCCTACGAGCAGTACTTC.

V is TRBV6-5 and J is TRBJ2-1; D perhaps matches TRBD2 (6 bases). Trimming took 2 bases from V and 3 from J, leaving 14 bases between them. The germline CDR1 and CDR2 sequences are MNHEY and SVGAGI. CDR3 length: 16 residues. CDR3 residues: CASSYSRGGDYNEQFF. The CDR3 DNA reads as TGTGCCAGCAGTTACAGTCGTGGCGGGGACTACAATGAGCAGTTCTTC.

This clone has more than one count but fewer than ten. This CDR3 is CASSFGDREKNTEAFF. The CDR3 DNA reads as TGTGCCAGCAGCTTTGGGGACAGGGAAAAGAACACTGAAGCTTTCTTT. The chain uses TRBV5-5 and TRBJ1-1; 9 bases map to TRBD1. The CDR3 loop spans 16 amino acids. The V gene's germline CDR1 is SGHKS and CDR2 YYEKEE (reference sequence). The V segment lost 2 bases and the J segment 1 base; nucleotides outside the gene matches: 6. The entire variable domain, with the rest obtained from reference TRBV5-5 and TRBJ1-1, is as follows: DAGVTQSPTHLIKTRGQQVTLRCSPISGHKSVSWYQQVLGQGPQFIFQYYEKEERGRGNFPDRFSARQFPNYSSELNVNALLLGDSALYLCASSFGDREKNTEAFFGQGTRLTVV.

This chain links TRBV2 with TRBJ2-2; 10 bases are a match to TRBD1. Germline-derived CDR1 and CDR2 are SNHLY and FYNNEI. The V gene end was trimmed by 6 bases and the J gene end by 5 bases; junction bases not matched to a gene: 3. This CDR3 has 14 amino acids. CDR3 bases: TGTGCCAGCAGGGACAGGGGGATAACCGGGGAGCTGTTTTTT. Residues: CASRDRGITGELFF.

This chain joins TRBV7-3 and TRBJ2-1, with 8 bases that match TRBD2. This CDR3 region has 15 residues. The germline V gene encodes CDR1 SGHTA and CDR2 FQGTGA. V shed 5 bases, J shed 8 bases, and the junction held 11 bases outside the gene matches. The chain's CDR3 is CASSPSGGARDEQFF. For the CDR3, the DNA is TGTGCCAGCAGCCCATCGGGGGGGGCGCGTGATGAGCAGTTCTTC.

This clone was seen only a few times. The chain joins TRBV6-1 to TRBJ2-2; no definite D call. Germline CDR1 and CDR2: MNHNS and SASEGT. V was trimmed by 3 bases and J by 6 bases, leaving 17 bases between them. This CDR3 comprises 16 residues. Here the CDR3 reads CASSDSLQFWAGELFF. The CDR3 region has the DNA TGTGCCAGCAGTGATTCTTTGCAATTCTGGGCCGGGGAGCTGTTTTTT.

The chain carries TRBV28 and TRBJ2-7; TRBD2 agrees at 7 bases. CDR3 length equals 14 residues. V shed 7 bases, J shed 0 bases, and the junction held 6 bases outside the gene matches. Germline values: CDR1 MDHEN, CDR2 SYDVKM. The CDR3 nucleotides are TGTGCCAGCATCGGCGGGAGAAGCTCCTACGAGCAGTACTTC. This gives the protein CASIGGRSSYEQYF.

V usage is TRBV6-6 and J usage is TRBJ2-1, with 11 bases lining up with TRBD2. This CDR3 region has 13 residues. V shed 10 bases and J 6 bases; nucleotides not matched to a gene: 5. CDR1 is MNHNY and CDR2 is SVGAGI in the germline V gene (reference sequence). CDR3 residues: CATGSGRANEQFF. The CDR3 DNA is TGTGCCACGGGTAGCGGGAGGGCCAATGAGCAGTTCTTC.